The 17 T cell receptor beta chains listed next were all sequenced from one sample in a study of T cells in women clearing cervical HPV infection. Some clones are missing from TCRdb's copy, which holds only in-frame ones; the method was immunoSEQ multiplex PCR. The specimen's table records roughly 20,000 clones. Material for sequencing was blood buffy coat. The receptors here all came from a woman between 18 and 70 years old with a cervical HPV16 infection that either progressed to CIN3+ or cleared (not recorded which).

A word on this clone: Coverage ceases 3 residues before the CDR3 finishes, and the germline J gene fills in the end. The chain has TRBV6-2 or TRBV6-3 and TRBJ2-5; D is unresolved. Trimming took 6 bases from V and 6 from J, leaving 8 bases between them. Germline V lookup: CDR1 MNHEY, CDR2 SVGEGT. CDR3 size: 11 residues. The DNA read from the CDR3 is TGTGCCAGCAGCCTCGCGAAGACC. Translating gives CASSLAKT. The full CDR3 protein is CASSLAKTQYF.

As concerns this clone: The read stops 3 residues short of the end of the CDR3; the missing end is completed from the germline J gene. The chain is built from TRBV18 and TRBJ2-2; 8 bases align to TRBD1. The ends lost 4 bases at V and 1 base at J; junction bases unmatched: 5. This CDR3 comprises 16 residues. CDR1 and CDR2 from the germline V gene are KGHSH and LQKENI. CDR3 bases read: TGTGCCAGCTCACAATCCGGGACAGGGAACACCGGGGAG. Amino acid sequence: CASSQSGTGNTGE. The CDR3 as a whole reads CASSQSGTGNTGELFF.

In the case of this clone: With the read ending 3 residues before the CDR3 end, the germline J gene is used to fill in that end. The rearrangement uses TRBV20-1 and TRBJ2-3, with 7 bases that match TRBD1. The CDR3 totals 14 residues. The V gene's germline CDR1 is DFQATT and CDR2 SNEGSKA (reference sequence). This chain's CDR3 is CSARDGTGVETQYF. The covered CDR3 bases are TGCAGTGCTAGAGATGGAACAGGGGTAGAGACG.

Concerning this clone: The observed sequence ends 3 residues before the CDR3 terminus, with the missing tail filled in from the germline J gene. The chain is built from TRBV20-1 and TRBJ2-7; 7 nucleotides line up with TRBD2. Unmatched junction bases numbered 10, after V lost 7 bases and J lost 4 bases. The CDR3 spans 13 residues. CDR1 is DFQATT, CDR2 SNEGSKA, per germline (reference sequence). The part of the CDR3 DNA that was read is TGCAGTGTTAGGGGATTGCGGGGGTACGAG. Its protein is CSVRGLRGYE. The complete CDR3 protein is CSVRGLRGYEQYF.

Partial CDR3 DNA: TGCGCCAGCAGCCAATCAGGGACTAGCGCGGAGACC. Its protein product is CASSQSGTSAET. The full CDR3 protein is CASSQSGTSAETQYF. V usage is TRBV4-1 and J usage is TRBJ2-5; 10 bases fit TRBD2. The read stops 3 residues short of the end of the CDR3; the missing end is completed from the germline J gene. Germline V lookup: CDR1 MGHRA, CDR2 YSYEKL. V shed 2 bases, J shed 5 bases, and the junction held 5 bases outside the gene matches. The CDR3 consists of 15 residues.

With regard to this clone: The read terminates 3 residues before the CDR3 end, so the remaining end is supplied by the germline J gene. V gene TRBV6-2 or TRBV6-3 combines with J gene TRBJ1-5; a weak D match, TRBD1 (6 bases). CDR3 length: 14 amino acids. Trimming removed 6 bases from V and 3 bases from J, with 12 bases in between. Germline CDR1 is MNHEY and CDR2 is SVGEGT. The CDR3 sequence is CASRGGLPNQPQHF. The sequenced part of the CDR3 DNA is TGTGCCAGCAGGGGGGGGCTTCCCAATCAGCCC.

Note on this clone: The read terminates 3 residues ahead of where the CDR3 ends, so the germline J gene completes it. V is TRBV2 and J is TRBJ2-2; TRBD1 matches at 11 bases. The CDR3 consists of 14 residues. V shed 9 bases and J 7 bases; nucleotides not matched to a gene: 7. The germline CDR1 and CDR2 sequences are SNHLY and FYNNEI. The CDR3 here is CASLRDRGIGELFF. Incomplete CDR3 DNA: TGTGCCAGTCTCCGGGACAGGGGGATCGGGGAG.

Comments on this clone: The CDR3 end lies 3 residues beyond the end of the read and is filled in from the germline J gene. The V call is TRBV20-1, the J call TRBJ1-1; possible D gene TRBD1, 5 bases. Germline lookup yields CDR1 DFQATT and CDR2 SNEGSKA (reference sequence). The CDR3 runs to 14 residues. The V end was cut by 5 bases, the J end by 3 bases, with 16 bases between. CDR3 DNA, as far as it was read: TGCAGTGCTCCCCGCCCCGGGGGGGACACTGAA. This translates into CSAPRPGGDTE. The CDR3 reads in full as CSAPRPGGDTEAFF.

Points on this clone: Read sequence stops 3 residues before the CDR3 end, and the germline J gene provides the missing end. The genes are TRBV7-3 and TRBJ2-4; D possibly corresponds to TRBD2 (6 bases). The CDR3 length is 11 residues. The germline CDR1 and CDR2 sequences are SGHTA and FQGTGA. The CDR3 here is CASSTPGGQYF. The part of the CDR3 DNA that was read is TGTGCCAGCAGCACCCCCGGGGGT.

A word on this clone: The read ends 3 residues before the CDR3 terminus; that terminus is restored from the germline J gene. V is TRBV5-6 and J is TRBJ2-1; D is undetermined. The CDR3 consists of 13 residues. V lost 2 bases, J lost 9 bases, and 12 bases lay in between. CDR1 and CDR2 from the germline V gene are SGHDT and YYEEEE. CDR3 DNA (partial): TGTGCCAGCAGCTTTGGCCCTCGTGGTGAG. Translation gives CASSFGPRGE. The whole CDR3 reads CASSFGPRGEQFF.

A remark on this clone: The sequenced fragment ends 3 residues before the CDR3 boundary, so the rest is inferred from the germline J gene. The chain is built from TRBV6-4 and TRBJ2-3, with 7 bases fitting TRBD2. There are 13 residues in the CDR3. The germline CDR1 and CDR2 sequences are MRHNA and SNTAGT. V dropped 6 bases and J dropped 5; count of bases not matched to a gene: 5. This chain's CDR3 is CASRSSGRDTQYF. The DNA read from the CDR3 is TGTGCCAGCAGATCTAGCGGTCGAGATACG.

Points on this clone: Read sequence stops 3 residues before the CDR3 end, and the germline J gene provides the missing end. The chain is built from TRBV7-3 and TRBJ2-3; D uncertain. CDR3 length: 14 amino acids. V was trimmed by 2 bases and J by 6 bases, leaving 12 bases between them. CDR1 is SGHTA and CDR2 is FQGTGA in the germline V gene. The CDR3 bases that were read are TGTGCCAGCAGCTTAGGCGGCGGCGAGGATACG. Encoded protein: CASSLGGGEDT. The CDR3 in full is CASSLGGGEDTQYF.

On this clone itself: The missing CDR3 end, 3 residues past where the read stops, is filled in from the germline J gene. The rearrangement joins TRBV28 to TRBJ1-2, with D hard to call. Germline V gene lookup returns CDR1 MDHEN and CDR2 SYDVKM. The CDR3 spans 11 residues. The V end lost 2 bases, the J end lost 7 bases, and 5 bases lay between the germline ends. The CDR3 loop is CASSLRVGYTF. The DNA read from the CDR3 is TGTGCCAGCAGTTTAAGGGTTGGC.

As to this clone: The read terminates 3 residues ahead of where the CDR3 ends, so the germline J gene completes it. This sequence joins TRBV5-1 and TRBJ2-7, with 8 bases that match TRBD2. Germline CDR1 and CDR2: SGHRS and YFSETQ. Trimming took 0 bases from V and 0 from J; bases not matched to a gene: 2. This CDR3 contains 15 residues. CDR3 sequence: CASSLVAGSSYEQYF. The sequenced part of the CDR3 DNA is TGCGCCAGCAGCTTGGTAGCGGGGAGCTCCTACGAG. Filled out from reference TRBV5-1 and TRBJ2-7, the complete variable domain reads KAGVTQTPRYLIKTRGQQVTLSCSPISGHRSVSWYQQTPGQGLQFLFEYFSETQRNKGNFPGRFSGRQFSNSRSEMNVSTLELGDSALYLCASSLVAGSSYEQYFGPGTRLTVT.

In regard to this clone: The CDR3 is cut off 3 residues early in the read; its end comes from the germline J gene. The chain uses TRBV2 and TRBJ1-5; the match to TRBD1 covers 7 bases. The germline CDR1 and CDR2 sequences are SNHLY and FYNNEI. CDR3 length equals 14 residues. V was clipped by 7 bases and J by 0 bases; unmatched bases: 3. The CDR3 here is CASTGQASNQPQHF. CDR3 bases read: TGTGCCAGCACTGGACAGGCTAGCAATCAGCCC.

This CDR3 reads CASRDDRAEAFF. The CDR3 bases that were read are TGTGCCAGCAGAGACGACAGGGCCGAA. This rearrangement joins TRBV2 to TRBJ1-1; 7 bases are a match to TRBD1. Coverage ceases 3 residues before the CDR3 finishes, and the germline J gene fills in the end. The CDR3 has 12 amino acids. Germline-derived CDR1 and CDR2 are SNHLY and FYNNEI. The full variable domain, in which reference TRBV2 and TRBJ1-1 provide the parts outside the CDR3, is EPEVTQTPSHQVTQMGQEVILRCVPISNHLYFYWYRQILGQKVEFLVSFYNNEISEKSEIFDDQFSVERPDGSNFTLKIRSTKLEDSAMYFCASRDDRAEAFFGQGTRLTVV.

To note about this clone: The read comes to an end 3 residues before the CDR3 does, leaving the germline J gene to fill in the end. J is TRBJ1-4 and V is TRBV5-1, with D maybe TRBD1 (5 bases). From germline, CDR1 is SGHRS and CDR2 YFSETQ. V lost 4 bases to trimming and J lost 5 bases, with 15 bases between them. The CDR3 totals 15 residues. The sequenced part of the CDR3 DNA is TGCGCCAGCAGCCATGACAGTATTCAGAATGAAAAA. As protein: CASSHDSIQNEK. The full CDR3 is CASSHDSIQNEKLFF.